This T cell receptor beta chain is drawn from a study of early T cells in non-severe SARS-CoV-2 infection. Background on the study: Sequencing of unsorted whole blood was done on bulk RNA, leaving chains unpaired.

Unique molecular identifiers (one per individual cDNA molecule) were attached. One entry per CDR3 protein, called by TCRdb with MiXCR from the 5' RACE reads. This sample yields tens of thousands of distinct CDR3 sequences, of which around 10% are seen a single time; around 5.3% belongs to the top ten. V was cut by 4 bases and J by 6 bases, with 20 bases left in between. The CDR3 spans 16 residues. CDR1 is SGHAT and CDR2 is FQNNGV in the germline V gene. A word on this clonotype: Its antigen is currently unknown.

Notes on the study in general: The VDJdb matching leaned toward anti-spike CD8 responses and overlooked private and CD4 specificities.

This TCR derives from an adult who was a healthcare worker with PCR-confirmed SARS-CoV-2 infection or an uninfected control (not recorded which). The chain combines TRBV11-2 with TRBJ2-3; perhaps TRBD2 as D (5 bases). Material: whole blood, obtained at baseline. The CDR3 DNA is TGTGCCAGCAGCTCAAGTGGTGGGAGCACGATGGATACGCAGTATTTT. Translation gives CASSSSGGSTMDTQYF.